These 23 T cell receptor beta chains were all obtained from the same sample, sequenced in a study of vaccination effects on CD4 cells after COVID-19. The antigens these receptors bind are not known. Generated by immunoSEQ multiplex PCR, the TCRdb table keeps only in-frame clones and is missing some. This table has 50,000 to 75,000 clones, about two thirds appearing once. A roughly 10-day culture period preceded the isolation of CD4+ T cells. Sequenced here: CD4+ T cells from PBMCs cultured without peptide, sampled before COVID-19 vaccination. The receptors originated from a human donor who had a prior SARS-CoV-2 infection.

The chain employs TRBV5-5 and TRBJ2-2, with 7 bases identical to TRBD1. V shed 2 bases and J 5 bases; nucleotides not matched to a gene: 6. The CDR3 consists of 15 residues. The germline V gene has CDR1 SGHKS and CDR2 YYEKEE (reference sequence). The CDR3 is CASSFWDSPTGELFF. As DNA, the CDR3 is TGTGCCAGCAGCTTTTGGGACAGCCCAACCGGGGAGCTGTTTTTT.

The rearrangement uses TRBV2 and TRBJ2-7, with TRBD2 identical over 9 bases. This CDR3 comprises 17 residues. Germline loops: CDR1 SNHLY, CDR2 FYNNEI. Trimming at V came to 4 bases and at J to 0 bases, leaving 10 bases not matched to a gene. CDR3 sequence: CASSVTSGAMASYEQYF. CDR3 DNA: TGTGCCAGCAGTGTGACTAGCGGCGCCATGGCCTCCTACGAGCAGTACTTC.

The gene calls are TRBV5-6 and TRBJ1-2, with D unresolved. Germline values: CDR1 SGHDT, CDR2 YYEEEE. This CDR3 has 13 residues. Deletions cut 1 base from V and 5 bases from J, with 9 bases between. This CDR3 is CASSLTLEYGYTF. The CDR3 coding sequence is TGTGCCAGCAGCTTGACTTTGGAATATGGCTACACCTTC. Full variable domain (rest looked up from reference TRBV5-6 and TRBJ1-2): DAGVTQSPTHLIKTRGQQVTLRCSPKSGHDTVSWYQQALGQGPQFIFQYYEEEERQRGNFPDRFSGHQFPNYSSELNVNALLLGDSALYLCASSLTLEYGYTFGSGTRLTVV.

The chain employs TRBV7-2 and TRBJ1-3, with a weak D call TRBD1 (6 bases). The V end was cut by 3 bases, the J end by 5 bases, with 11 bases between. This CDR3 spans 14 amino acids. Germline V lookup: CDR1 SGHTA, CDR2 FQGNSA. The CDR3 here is CASSFRQARNTIYF. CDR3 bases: TGTGCCAGCAGCTTCCGACAGGCCCGAAACACCATATATTTT.

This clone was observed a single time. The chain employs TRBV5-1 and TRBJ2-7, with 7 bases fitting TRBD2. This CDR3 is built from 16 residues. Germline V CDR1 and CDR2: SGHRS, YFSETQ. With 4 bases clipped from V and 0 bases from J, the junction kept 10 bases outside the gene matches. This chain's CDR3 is CASSPGWGGSSYEQYF. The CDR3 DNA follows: TGCGCCAGCAGCCCGGGCTGGGGGGGAAGCTCCTACGAGCAGTACTTC. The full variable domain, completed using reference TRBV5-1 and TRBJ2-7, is KAGVTQTPRYLIKTRGQQVTLSCSPISGHRSVSWYQQTPGQGLQFLFEYFSETQRNKGNFPGRFSGRQFSNSRSEMNVSTLELGDSALYLCASSPGWGGSSYEQYFGPGTRLTVT.

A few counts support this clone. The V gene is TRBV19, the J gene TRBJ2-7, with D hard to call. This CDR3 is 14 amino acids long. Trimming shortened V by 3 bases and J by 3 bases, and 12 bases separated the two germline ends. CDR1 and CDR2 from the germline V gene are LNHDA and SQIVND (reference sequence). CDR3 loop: CASSIWADRYEQYF. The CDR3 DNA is TGTGCCAGTAGTATTTGGGCGGATCGCTACGAGCAGTACTTC.

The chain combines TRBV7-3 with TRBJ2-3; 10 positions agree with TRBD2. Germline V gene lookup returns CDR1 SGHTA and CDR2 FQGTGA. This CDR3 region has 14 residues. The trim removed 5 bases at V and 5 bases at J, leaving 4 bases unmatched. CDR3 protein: CASSASGGGDTQYF. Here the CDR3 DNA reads TGTGCCAGCAGCGCCAGCGGGGGGGGAGATACGCAGTATTTT.

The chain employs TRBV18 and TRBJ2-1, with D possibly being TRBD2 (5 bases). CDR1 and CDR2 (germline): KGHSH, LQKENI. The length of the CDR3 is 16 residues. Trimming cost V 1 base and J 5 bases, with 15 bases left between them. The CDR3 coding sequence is TGTGCCAGCTCACCACTCCTAGGGCTAGCAGACAATGAGCAGTTCTTC. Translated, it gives CASSPLLGLADNEQFF.

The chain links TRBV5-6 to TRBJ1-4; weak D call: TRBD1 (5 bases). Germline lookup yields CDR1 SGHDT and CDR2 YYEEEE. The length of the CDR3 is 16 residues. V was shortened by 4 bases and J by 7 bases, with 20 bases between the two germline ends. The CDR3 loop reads CASSLLRRGRGEKLFF. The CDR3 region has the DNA TGTGCCAGCAGCCTACTGCGGCGTGGAAGGGGTGAAAAACTGTTTTTT.

This chain's CDR3 is CASTLTTASYEQYF. CDR3 in DNA: TGTGCCAGTACCCTGACGACAGCTTCCTACGAGCAGTACTTC. The rearrangement uses TRBV19 and TRBJ2-7; tentative D call: TRBD1 (5 bases). This CDR3 contains 14 residues. V was clipped by 7 bases and J by 1 base, with 14 bases between them. Per the germline V gene, CDR1 is LNHDA and CDR2 is SQIVND (reference sequence).

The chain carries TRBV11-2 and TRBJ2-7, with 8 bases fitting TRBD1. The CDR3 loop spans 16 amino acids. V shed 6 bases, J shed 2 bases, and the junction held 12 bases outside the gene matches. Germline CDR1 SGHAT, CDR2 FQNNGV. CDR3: CASRSSRGTGTYEQYF. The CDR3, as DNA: TGTGCCAGCAGATCAAGTCGCGGGACAGGAACCTACGAGCAGTACTTC.

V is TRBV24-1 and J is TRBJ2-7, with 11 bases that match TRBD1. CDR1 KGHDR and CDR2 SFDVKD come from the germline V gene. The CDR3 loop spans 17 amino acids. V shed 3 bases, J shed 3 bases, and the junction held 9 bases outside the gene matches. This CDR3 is CATSDAPGQGGIYEQYF. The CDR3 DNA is TGTGCCACCAGTGATGCACCGGGACAGGGGGGAATCTACGAGCAGTACTTC.

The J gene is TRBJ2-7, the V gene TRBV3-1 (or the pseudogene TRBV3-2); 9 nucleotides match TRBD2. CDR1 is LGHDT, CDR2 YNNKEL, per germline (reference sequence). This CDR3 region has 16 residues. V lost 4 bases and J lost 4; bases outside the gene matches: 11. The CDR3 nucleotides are TGTGCCAGCAGCCGTCAGACTAGCGGAGGGCCTTACGAGCAGTACTTC. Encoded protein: CASSRQTSGGPYEQYF.

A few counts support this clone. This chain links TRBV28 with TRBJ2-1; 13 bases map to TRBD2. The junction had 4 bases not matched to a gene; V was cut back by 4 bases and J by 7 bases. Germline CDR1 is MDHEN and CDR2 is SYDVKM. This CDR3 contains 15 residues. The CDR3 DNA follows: TGTGCCAGCAGTTCACTAGCGGGAGGGGTAAATGAGCAGTTCTTC. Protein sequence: CASSSLAGGVNEQFF.

CDR3 protein: CASSVAGPYNEQFF. The DNA of the CDR3 is TGTGCCAGCAGCGTAGCCGGGCCCTACAATGAGCAGTTCTTC. This rearrangement joins TRBV9 to TRBJ2-1, with D hard to call. The CDR3 sequence is 14 residues long. With 0 bases removed from V and 2 bases from J, the gap between germline ends came to 6 bases. Germline V gene sequence: CDR1 SGDLS, CDR2 YYNGEE.

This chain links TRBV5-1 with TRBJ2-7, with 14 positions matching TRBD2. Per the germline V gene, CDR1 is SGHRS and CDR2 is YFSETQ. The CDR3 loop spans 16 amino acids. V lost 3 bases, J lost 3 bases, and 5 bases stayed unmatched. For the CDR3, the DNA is TGCGCCAGCAGCTGGGGGGGGACTAGCGGGAGCTACGAGCAGTACTTC. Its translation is CASSWGGTSGSYEQYF. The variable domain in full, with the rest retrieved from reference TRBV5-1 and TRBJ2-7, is KAGVTQTPRYLIKTRGQQVTLSCSPISGHRSVSWYQQTPGQGLQFLFEYFSETQRNKGNFPGRFSGRQFSNSRSEMNVSTLELGDSALYLCASSWGGTSGSYEQYFGPGTRLTVT.

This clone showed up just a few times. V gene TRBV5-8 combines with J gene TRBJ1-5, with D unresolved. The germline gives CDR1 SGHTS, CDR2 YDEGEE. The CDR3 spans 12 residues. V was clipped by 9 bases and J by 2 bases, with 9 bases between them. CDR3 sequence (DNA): TGTGCCACTAAGAGTGGCAATCAGCCCCAGCATTTT. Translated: CATKSGNQPQHF.

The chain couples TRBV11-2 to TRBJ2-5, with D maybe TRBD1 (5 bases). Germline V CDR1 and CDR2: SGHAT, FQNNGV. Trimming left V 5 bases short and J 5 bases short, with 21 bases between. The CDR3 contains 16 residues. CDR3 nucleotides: TGTGCCAGCAGCCCCATAGAAGGGGCGCTCAGGGAGACCCAGTACTTC. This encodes CASSPIEGALRETQYF.

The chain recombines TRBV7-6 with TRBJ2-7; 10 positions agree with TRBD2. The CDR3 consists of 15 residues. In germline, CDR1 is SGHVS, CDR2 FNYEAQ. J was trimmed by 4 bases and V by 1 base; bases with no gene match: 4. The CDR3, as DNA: TGTGCCAGCAGCTTAGGGACTAGCGGAGAATACGAGCAGTACTTC. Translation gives CASSLGTSGEYEQYF.

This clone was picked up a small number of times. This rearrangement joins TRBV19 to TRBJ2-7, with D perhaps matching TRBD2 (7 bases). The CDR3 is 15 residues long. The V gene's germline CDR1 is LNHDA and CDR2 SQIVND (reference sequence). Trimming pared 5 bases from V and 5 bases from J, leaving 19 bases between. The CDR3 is CASSALAAGDDEQYF. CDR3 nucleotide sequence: TGTGCCAGTAGTGCTCTAGCGGCAGGGGATGACGAGCAGTACTTC. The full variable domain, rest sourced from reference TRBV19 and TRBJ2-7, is DGGITQSPKYLFRKEGQNVTLSCEQNLNHDAMYWYRQDPGQGLRLIYYSQIVNDFQKGDIAEGYSVSREKKESFPLTVTSAQKNPTAFYLCASSALAAGDDEQYFGPGTRLTVT.

CDR3 amino acids: CATRTTRETQYF. CDR3 coding DNA: TGTGCCACCCGGACGACACGAGAGACCCAGTACTTC. This chain connects TRBV27 to TRBJ2-5; D is uncertain. Germline V gene data show CDR1 as MNHEY and CDR2 as SMNVEV (reference sequence). The CDR3 length is 12 residues. The V end was cut by 10 bases, the J end by 4 bases, with 13 bases between.

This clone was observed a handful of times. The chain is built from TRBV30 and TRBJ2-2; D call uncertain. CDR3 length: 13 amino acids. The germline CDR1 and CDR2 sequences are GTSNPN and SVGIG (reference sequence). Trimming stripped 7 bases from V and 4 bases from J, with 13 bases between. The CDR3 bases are TGTGCCTCTAATCCGGTGGGCACCGGGGAGCTGTTTTTT. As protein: CASNPVGTGELFF.

The CDR3 DNA reads TGTGCCAGCAGCTTAGTGGTGGGAAGGCATGGAGATACGCAGTATTTT. The encoded protein is CASSLVVGRHGDTQYF. The chain couples TRBV7-9 to TRBJ2-3; the D is unclear. Germline loops: CDR1 SEHNR, CDR2 FQNEAQ (reference sequence). This CDR3 contains 16 residues. Trimming shortened V by 1 base and J by 5 bases, and 16 bases separated the two germline ends. The full variable domain, completed using reference TRBV7-9 and TRBJ2-3, is DTGVSQNPRHKITKRGQNVTFRCDPISEHNRLYWYRQTLGQGPEFLTYFQNEAQLEKSRLLSDRFSAERPKGSFSTLEIQRTEQGDSAMYLCASSLVVGRHGDTQYFGPGTRLTVL.